These T cell receptor beta chains were read from a single sample in a study of shared clonotypes between healthy human individuals. Here immunoSEQ multiplex PCR was the method, and the copy in TCRdb shows in-frame clones only, minus some. The sample yields about 1.5 million clones, more than 95% seen once. The sequenced sample consisted of naive CD4+ T cells sorted from blood. These receptor sequences come from a man younger than 40 in good health. The CDR3 runs from the conserved cysteine through the conserved F or W. The D gene is left open where the match is weak.

length: 15
J: TRBJ2-1
D: TRBD2
V: TRBV11-3
CDR3: CASSSGTRSNNEQFF

length: 15
J: TRBJ2-1
D: NA
V: TRBV10-2
CDR3: CASSELSSVLNEQFF

length: 14
J: TRBJ1-5
D: NA
V: TRBV7-8
CDR3: CASSRQASNQPQHF

length: 15
J: TRBJ2-3
D: TRBD1
V: TRBV18
CDR3: CASSPGQVSTDTQYF

length: 11
J: TRBJ2-7
D: NA
V: TRBV5-1
CDR3: CASRRTDEQYF

length: 14
J: TRBJ1-5
D: NA
V: TRBV15
CDR3: CATERQAEGQPQHF

length: 16
J: TRBJ2-3
D: TRBD1
V: TRBV7-2
CDR3: CASSSDRAISTDTQYF

length: 12
J: TRBJ2-7
D: TRBD1
V: TRBV6-1
CDR3: CASRIISGQLHF

length: 14
J: TRBJ2-7
D: TRBD2
V: TRBV18
CDR3: CASSTLGLPYEQYF

length: 17
J: TRBJ2-2
D: TRBD2
V: TRBV5-1
CDR3: CASNPIAGGPNTGELFF

length: 14
J: TRBJ2-1
D: TRBD2
V: TRBV7-8
CDR3: CASSLGEREGEQFF

length: 15
J: TRBJ2-1
D: TRBD1
V: TRBV9
CDR3: CASSVGLGQGNEQFF

length: 15
J: TRBJ1-1
D: TRBD1
V: TRBV7-9
CDR3: CASSPGVTGETEAFF

length: 18
J: TRBJ2-2
D: NA
V: TRBV21-1
CDR3: CASTLNRLAGTAFGELFF

length: 14
J: TRBJ1-4
D: NA
V: TRBV2
CDR3: CASSETGNNEKLFF

length: 15
J: TRBJ1-2
D: NA
V: TRBV4-3
CDR3: CASSPGAEDREGYTF

length: 16
J: TRBJ2-5
D: TRBD1
V: TRBV28
CDR3: CASSLAGTGSEETQYF

length: 15
J: TRBJ2-3
D: TRBD2
V: TRBV29-1
CDR3: CSVRLAGGVTDTQYF

length: 16
J: TRBJ2-5
D: TRBD1
V: TRBV12-5
CDR3: CASGWERTGLKETQYF

length: 16
J: TRBJ2-7
D: NA
V: TRBV2
CDR3: CATSRGPWGRLYEQYF

length: 17
J: TRBJ2-7
D: TRBD2
V: TRBV28
CDR3: CASSLLPGRASPLVQYF

length: 21
J: TRBJ2-7
D: TRBD2
V: TRBV6-4
CDR3: CASSDPGTSGTYGDRSYEQYF

length: 17
J: TRBJ2-3
D: TRBD2
V: TRBV7-2
CDR3: CASSLGLAGGITDTQYF

length: 14
J: TRBJ1-3
D: NA
V: TRBV7-2
CDR3: CASSFSRGGNTIYF

length: 16
J: TRBJ2-1
D: TRBD2
V: TRBV2
CDR3: CASSEGLAGLYNEQFF

length: 15
J: TRBJ2-7
D: TRBD1
V: TRBV4-2
CDR3: CASSSRTGGSYEQYF

length: 15
J: TRBJ1-4
D: NA
V: TRBV5-4
CDR3: CASSPKGQANEKLFF